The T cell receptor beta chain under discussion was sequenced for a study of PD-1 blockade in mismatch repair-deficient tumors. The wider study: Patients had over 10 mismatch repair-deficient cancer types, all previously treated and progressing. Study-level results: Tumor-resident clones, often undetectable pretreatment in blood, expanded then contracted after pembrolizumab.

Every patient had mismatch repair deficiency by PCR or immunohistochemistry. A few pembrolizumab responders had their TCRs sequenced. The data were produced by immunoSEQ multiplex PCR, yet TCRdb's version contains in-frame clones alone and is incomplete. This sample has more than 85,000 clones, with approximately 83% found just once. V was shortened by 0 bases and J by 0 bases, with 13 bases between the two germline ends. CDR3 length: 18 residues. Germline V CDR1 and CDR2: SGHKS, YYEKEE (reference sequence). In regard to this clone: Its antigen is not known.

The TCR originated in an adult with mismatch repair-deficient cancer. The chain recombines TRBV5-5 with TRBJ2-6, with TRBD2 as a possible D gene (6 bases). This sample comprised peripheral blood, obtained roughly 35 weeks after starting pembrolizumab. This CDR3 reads CASSLVQRVSSGANVLTF. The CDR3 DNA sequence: TGTGCCAGCAGCTTGGTCCAGCGGGTTAGCTCTGGGGCCAACGTCCTGACTTTC.